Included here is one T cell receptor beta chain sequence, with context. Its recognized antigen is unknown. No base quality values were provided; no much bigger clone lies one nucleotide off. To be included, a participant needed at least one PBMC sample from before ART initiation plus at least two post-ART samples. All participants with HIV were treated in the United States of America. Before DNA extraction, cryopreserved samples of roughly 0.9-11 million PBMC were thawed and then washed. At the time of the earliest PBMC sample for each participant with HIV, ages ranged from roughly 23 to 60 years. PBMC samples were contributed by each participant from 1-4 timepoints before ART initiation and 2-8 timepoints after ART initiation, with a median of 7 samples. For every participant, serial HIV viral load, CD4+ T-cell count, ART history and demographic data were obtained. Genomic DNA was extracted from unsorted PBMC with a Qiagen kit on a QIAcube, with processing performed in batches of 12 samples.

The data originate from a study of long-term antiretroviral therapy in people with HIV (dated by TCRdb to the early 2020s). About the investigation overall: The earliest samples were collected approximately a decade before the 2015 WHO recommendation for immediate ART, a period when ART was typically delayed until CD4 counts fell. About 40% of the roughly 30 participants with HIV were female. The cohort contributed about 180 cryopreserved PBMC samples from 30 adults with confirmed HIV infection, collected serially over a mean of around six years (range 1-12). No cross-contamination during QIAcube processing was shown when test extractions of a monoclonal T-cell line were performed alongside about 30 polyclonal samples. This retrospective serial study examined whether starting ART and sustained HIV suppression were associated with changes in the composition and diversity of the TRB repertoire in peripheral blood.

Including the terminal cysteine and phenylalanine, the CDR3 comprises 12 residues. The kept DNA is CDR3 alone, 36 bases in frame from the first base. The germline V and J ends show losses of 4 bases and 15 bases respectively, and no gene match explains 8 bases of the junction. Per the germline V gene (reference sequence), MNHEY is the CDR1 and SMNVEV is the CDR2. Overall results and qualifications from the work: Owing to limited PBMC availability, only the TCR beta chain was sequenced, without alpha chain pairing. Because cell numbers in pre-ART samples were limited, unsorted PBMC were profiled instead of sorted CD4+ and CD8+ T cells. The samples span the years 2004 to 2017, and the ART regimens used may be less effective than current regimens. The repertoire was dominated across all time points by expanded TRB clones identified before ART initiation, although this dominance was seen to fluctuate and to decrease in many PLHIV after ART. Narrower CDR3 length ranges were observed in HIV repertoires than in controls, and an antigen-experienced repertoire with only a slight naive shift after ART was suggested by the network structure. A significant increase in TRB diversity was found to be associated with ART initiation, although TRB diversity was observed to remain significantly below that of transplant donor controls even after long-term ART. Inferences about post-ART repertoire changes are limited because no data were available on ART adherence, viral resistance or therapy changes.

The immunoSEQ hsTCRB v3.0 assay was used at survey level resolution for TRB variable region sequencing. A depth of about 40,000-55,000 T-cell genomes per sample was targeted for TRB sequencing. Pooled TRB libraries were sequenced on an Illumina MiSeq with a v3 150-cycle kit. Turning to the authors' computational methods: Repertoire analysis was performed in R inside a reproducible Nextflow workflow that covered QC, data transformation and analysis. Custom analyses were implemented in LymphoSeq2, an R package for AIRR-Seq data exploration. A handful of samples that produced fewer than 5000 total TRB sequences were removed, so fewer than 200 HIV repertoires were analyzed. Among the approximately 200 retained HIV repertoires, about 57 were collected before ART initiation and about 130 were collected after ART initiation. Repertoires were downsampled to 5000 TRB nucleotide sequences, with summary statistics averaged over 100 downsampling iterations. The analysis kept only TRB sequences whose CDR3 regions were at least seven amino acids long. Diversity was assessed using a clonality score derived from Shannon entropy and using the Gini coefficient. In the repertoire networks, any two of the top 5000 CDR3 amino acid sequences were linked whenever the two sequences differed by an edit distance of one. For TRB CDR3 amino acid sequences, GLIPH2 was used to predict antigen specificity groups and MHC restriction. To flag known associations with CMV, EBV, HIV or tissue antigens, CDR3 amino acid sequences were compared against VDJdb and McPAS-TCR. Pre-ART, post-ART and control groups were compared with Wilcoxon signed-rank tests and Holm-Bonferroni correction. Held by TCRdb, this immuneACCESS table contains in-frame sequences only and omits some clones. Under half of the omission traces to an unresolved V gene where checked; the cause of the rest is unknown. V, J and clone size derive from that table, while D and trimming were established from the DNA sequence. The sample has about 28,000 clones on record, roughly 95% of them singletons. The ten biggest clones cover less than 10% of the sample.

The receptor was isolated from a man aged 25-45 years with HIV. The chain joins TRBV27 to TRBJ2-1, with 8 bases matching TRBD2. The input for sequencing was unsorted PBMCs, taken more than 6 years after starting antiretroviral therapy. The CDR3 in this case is CASSSSGLVGFF. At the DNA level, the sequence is TGTGCCAGCAGTTCATCGGGACTAGTCGGGTTCTTC.